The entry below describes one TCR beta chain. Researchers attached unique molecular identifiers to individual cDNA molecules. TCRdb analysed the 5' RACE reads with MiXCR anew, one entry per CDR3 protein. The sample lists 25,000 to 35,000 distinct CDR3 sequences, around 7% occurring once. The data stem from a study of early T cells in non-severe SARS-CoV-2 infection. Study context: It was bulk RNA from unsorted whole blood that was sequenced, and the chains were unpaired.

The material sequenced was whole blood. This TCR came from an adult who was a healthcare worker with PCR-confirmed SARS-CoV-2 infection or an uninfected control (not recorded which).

Here the CDR3 reads CASRKEVLAGDEQFF. CDR3 nucleotide sequence: TGTGCCAGCCGGAAGGAGGTACTAGCGGGCGATGAGCAGTTCTTC. V usage is TRBV12-3 or TRBV12-4 and J usage is TRBJ2-1, with 9 nucleotides matching TRBD2. This CDR3 has 15 residues. The J segment lost 8 bases and the V segment lost 8 bases, leaving 13 bases of the junction unmatched.